This T cell receptor beta chain appears in the sequencing data of a study of blood T cell repertoires in COVID-19. About the study: Whether acute or convalescent, the COVID-19 samples came from the United States, Italy and Spain. PBMCs, B-cell-depleted T cells, or T cells provided the cDNA or gDNA that made up the material.

The repertoire was sequenced with immunoSEQ multiplex PCR; TCRdb's copy has only in-frame clones and lacks some. The sample shows 400,000 to 450,000 clones, 88% of them seen only once. Losses at the gene ends were 1 base for V and 7 bases for J; bases not matched to a gene: 3. Germline lookup yields CDR1 SGHTA and CDR2 FQGNSA. The CDR3 contains 15 residues. This TCR was sampled from a woman aged 45-60 years with COVID-19, enrolled during active disease. The chain is built from TRBV7-2 and TRBJ1-4; 10 nucleotides align to TRBD1. Sequenced material: peripheral blood. CDR3 sequence reads: CASSLEGTGVEKLFF. The CDR3 nucleotides read TGTGCCAGCAGCTTAGAAGGGACAGGGGTTGAAAAACTGTTTTTT.